Presented here are 13 T cell receptor beta chains from one specimen sequenced in a study of immune evolution from preneoplasia to lung adenocarcinoma. TCRdb's table, derived via immunoSEQ multiplex PCR, lists solely in-frame clones and lacks some. Of around 11,000 clones detected, 78% appear once; the ten largest clones hold 3.9%. Sequenced input: FFPE minimally invasive lung adenocarcinoma tissue. The receptors derive from a person aged 60 to 80 with lung adenocarcinoma.

This rearrangement joins TRBV10-3 to TRBJ1-2, with unresolved D. Germline-derived CDR1 and CDR2 are ENHRY and SYGVKD. V was clipped by 4 bases and J by 4 bases, with 4 bases between them. The CDR3 is made up of 11 amino acids. The CDR3 DNA reads as TGTGCCATCAGTGTCTTCTATGGCTACACCTTC. Protein sequence: CAISVFYGYTF.

This clone was observed once. The chain carries TRBV10-1 and TRBJ1-1; D is ambiguous. The CDR3 loop spans 13 amino acids. CDR1 is WNHNN, CDR2 SYGVQD, per germline (reference sequence). Trimming took off 5 bases at V and 4 bases at J, with 11 bases between the two ends. The CDR3 protein is CASSRGSGTEAFF. The DNA for the CDR3 is TGCGCCAGCAGTAGAGGGTCGGGCACTGAAGCTTTCTTT.

The chain carries TRBV6-5 and TRBJ1-1; perhaps TRBD1 as D (5 bases). The CDR3 is made up of 14 amino acids. V was trimmed by 2 bases and J by 4 bases, leaving 11 bases between them. Per germline, CDR1 MNHEY and CDR2 SVGAGI. The CDR3 DNA sequence: TGTGCCAGCAGTTACGGGGGACCCGGCACTGAAGCTTTCTTT. Residues: CASSYGGPGTEAFF.

This clone was seen only once. This rearrangement joins TRBV19 to TRBJ1-2; TRBD1 matches 8 bases. V lost 10 bases to trimming and J lost 4 bases; unmatched junction nucleotides: 8. This CDR3 has 13 residues. Per germline, CDR1 LNHDA and CDR2 SQIVND (reference sequence). The CDR3 spells CATTGQGGYGYTF. The DNA for the CDR3 is TGTGCCACCACTGGACAGGGTGGCTATGGCTACACCTTC.

This chain uses TRBV5-1 with TRBJ2-3; 10 nucleotides line up with TRBD2. CDR1 SGHRS and CDR2 YFSETQ come from the germline V gene. With 0 bases clipped from V and 3 bases from J, the junction kept 1 base outside the gene matches. The CDR3 is 15 residues long. CDR3 sequence (DNA): TGCGCCAGCAGCTTGGGGACTAGCGGAACAGATACGCAGTATTTT. Translation: CASSLGTSGTDTQYF.

The rearrangement joins TRBV5-6 to TRBJ2-7; D could derive from TRBD1 or TRBD2 (5 bases each). Trimming took off 2 bases at V and 1 base at J, with 13 bases between the two ends. The CDR3 length is 15 residues. The germline gives CDR1 SGHDT, CDR2 YYEEEE. CDR3 nucleotides: TGTGCCAGCAGCTTAAGTGGGACGGCTTCCTACGAGCAGTACTTC. Residues: CASSLSGTASYEQYF.

This chain links TRBV7-3 with TRBJ2-2; D tentatively fits TRBD1 or TRBD2 (6 bases each). The germline CDR1 and CDR2 sequences are SGHTA and FQGTGA. V shed 0 bases and J shed 1 base, with 9 bases lying between them. This CDR3 has 16 residues. In DNA form, the CDR3 reads TGTGCCAGCAGCTTAACCGGGGGACAGAACACCGGGGAGCTGTTTTTT. This gives the protein CASSLTGGQNTGELFF.

The chain recombines TRBV9 with TRBJ2-5; 8 bases align to TRBD2. Trimming took 3 bases from V and 2 from J; bases not matched to a gene: 9. The CDR3 length is 16 residues. Germline CDR1 reads SGDLS; CDR2 reads YYNGEE. DNA for the CDR3: TGTGCCAGCAGCGCGACGGGACTAGTAGAGCAAGAGACCCAGTACTTC. Residues: CASSATGLVEQETQYF.

V usage is TRBV18 and J usage is TRBJ1-4; 7 bases fit TRBD1. Trimming took 3 bases from V and 4 from J; bases not matched to a gene: 8. The germline V gene has CDR1 KGHSH and CDR2 LQKENI. The CDR3 spans 16 residues. CDR3 nucleotide sequence: TGTGCCAGCTCACCCGCCCGGCAGGGGGATAATGAAAAACTGTTTTTT. It encodes CASSPARQGDNEKLFF.

This clone was seen a handful of times. The V gene is TRBV10-3, the J gene TRBJ2-3; D unclear. The germline V gene encodes CDR1 ENHRY and CDR2 SYGVKD. The CDR3 runs 15 residues. The ends were cut back, 8 bases at V and 2 bases at J, with 17 bases in the middle. DNA for the CDR3: TGTGCCATCCCCGACGGAGTGGCCCCCACAGATACGCAGTATTTT. This sequence encodes CAIPDGVAPTDTQYF.

This CDR3 is CASSRQGPEAFF. The CDR3 nucleotides read TGTGCCAGCAGCCGACAGGGCCCTGAAGCTTTCTTT. V usage is TRBV5-6 and J usage is TRBJ1-1, with TRBD1 matching over 7 bases. Germline assignment: CDR1 SGHDT and CDR2 YYEEEE. V gave up 4 bases and J gave up 6 bases; unmatched junction bases: 3. CDR3 length: 12 amino acids.

The V and J genes are TRBV28 and TRBJ1-5; 10 nucleotides align to TRBD1. Losses at the gene ends were 6 bases for V and 0 bases for J; bases not matched to a gene: 8. CDR1 and CDR2 from the germline V gene are MDHEN and SYDVKM. This CDR3 region has 17 residues. CDR3 sequence: CASRNRDRGYSNQPQHF. In DNA, the CDR3 is TGTGCCAGCAGAAATCGGGACAGGGGTTATAGCAATCAGCCCCAGCATTTT.

The gene calls are TRBV7-2 and TRBJ2-1; a possible D gene is TRBD2 (6 bases). Trimming left V 7 bases short and J 3 bases short, with 16 bases between. The CDR3 spans 15 residues. Germline values: CDR1 SGHTA, CDR2 FQGNSA. In DNA, the CDR3 is TGTGCCAGCACCTTTCGACTAGAAGTCTACAATGAGCAGTTCTTC. It encodes CASTFRLEVYNEQFF.